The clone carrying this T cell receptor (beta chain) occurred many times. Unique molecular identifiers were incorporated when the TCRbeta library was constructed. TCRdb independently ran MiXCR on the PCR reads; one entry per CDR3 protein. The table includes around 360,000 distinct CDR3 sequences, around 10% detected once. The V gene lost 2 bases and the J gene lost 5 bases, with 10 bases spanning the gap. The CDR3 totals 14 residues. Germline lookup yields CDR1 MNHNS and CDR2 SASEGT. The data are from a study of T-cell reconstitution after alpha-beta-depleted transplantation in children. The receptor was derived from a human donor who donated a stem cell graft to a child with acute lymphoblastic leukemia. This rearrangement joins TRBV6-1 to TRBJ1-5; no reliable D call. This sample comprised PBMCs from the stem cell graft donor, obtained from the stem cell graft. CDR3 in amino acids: CASSELYGDQPQHF. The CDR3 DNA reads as TGTGCCAGCAGTGAATTATATGGGGATCAGCCCCAGCATTTT.